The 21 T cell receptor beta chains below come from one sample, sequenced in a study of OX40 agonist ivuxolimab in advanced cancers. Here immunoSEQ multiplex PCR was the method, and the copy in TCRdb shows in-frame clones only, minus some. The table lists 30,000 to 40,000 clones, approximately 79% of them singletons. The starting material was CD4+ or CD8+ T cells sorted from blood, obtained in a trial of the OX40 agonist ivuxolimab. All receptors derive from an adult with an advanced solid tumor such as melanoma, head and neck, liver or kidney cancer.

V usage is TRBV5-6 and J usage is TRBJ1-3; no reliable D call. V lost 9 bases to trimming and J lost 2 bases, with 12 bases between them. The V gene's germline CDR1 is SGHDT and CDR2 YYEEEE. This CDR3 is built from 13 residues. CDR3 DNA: TGTGCCACCTTGAACGTCCCTGGAAACACCATATATTTT. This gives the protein CATLNVPGNTIYF. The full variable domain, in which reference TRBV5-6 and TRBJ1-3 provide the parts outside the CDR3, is DAGVTQSPTHLIKTRGQQVTLRCSPKSGHDTVSWYQQALGQGPQFIFQYYEEEERQRGNFPDRFSGHQFPNYSSELNVNALLLGDSALYLCATLNVPGNTIYFGEGSWLTVV.

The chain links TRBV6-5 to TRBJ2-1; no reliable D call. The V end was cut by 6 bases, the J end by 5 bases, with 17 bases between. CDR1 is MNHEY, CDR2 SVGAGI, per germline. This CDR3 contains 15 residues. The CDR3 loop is CASSKTVRFNNEQFF. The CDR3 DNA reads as TGTGCCAGCAGCAAGACTGTACGATTTAACAATGAGCAGTTCTTC.

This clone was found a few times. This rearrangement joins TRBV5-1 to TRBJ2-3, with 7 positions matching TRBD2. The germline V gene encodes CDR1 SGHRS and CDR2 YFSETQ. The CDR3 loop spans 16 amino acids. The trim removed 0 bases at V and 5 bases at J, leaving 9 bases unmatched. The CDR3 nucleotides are TGCGCCAGCAGCTTGGCCGGGGCTAGCGGCGGAGATACGCAGTATTTT. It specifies CASSLAGASGGDTQYF.

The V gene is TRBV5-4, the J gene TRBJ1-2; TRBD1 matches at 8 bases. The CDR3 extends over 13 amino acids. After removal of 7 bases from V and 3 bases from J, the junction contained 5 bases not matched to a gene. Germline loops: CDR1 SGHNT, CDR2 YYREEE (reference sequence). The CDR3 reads CASARGQDYGYTF. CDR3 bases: TGTGCCAGCGCCAGGGGGCAGGACTATGGCTACACCTTC. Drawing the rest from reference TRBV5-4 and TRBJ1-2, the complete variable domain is ETGVTQSPTHLIKTRGQQVTLRCSSQSGHNTVSWYQQALGQGPQFIFQYYREEENGRGNFPPRFSGLQFPNYSSELNVNALELDDSALYLCASARGQDYGYTFGSGTRLTVV.

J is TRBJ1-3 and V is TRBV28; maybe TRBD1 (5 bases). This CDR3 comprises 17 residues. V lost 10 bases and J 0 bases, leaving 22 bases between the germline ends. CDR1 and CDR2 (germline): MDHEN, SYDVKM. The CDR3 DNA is TGTGCCATACCAGCGACCGGGGGTTCATTCTCTGGAAACACCATATATTTT. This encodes CAIPATGGSFSGNTIYF.

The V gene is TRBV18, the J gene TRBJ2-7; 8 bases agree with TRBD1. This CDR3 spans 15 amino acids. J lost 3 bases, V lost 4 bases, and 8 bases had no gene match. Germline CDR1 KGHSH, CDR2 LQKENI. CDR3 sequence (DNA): TGTGCCAGCTCACATTCGCAGGGGGCATACTACGAGCAGTACTTC. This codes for CASSHSQGAYYEQYF.

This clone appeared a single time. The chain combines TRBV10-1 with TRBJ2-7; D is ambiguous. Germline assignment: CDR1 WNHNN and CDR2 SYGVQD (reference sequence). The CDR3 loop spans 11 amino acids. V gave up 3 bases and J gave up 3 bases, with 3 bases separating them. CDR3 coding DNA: TGCGCCAGCAGTGATGGCTACGAGCAGTACTTC. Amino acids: CASSDGYEQYF.

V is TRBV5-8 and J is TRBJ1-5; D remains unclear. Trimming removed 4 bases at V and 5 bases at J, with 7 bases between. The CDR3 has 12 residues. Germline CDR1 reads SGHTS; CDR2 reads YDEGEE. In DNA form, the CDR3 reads TGTGCCAGCAGCCTCCCCCATCAGCCCCAGCATTTT. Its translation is CASSLPHQPQHF.

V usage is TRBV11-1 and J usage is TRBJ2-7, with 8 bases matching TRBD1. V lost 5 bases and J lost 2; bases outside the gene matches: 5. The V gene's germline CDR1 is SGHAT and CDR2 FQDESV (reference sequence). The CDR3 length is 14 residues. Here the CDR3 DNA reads TGTGCCAGCAGCCAAGGACAGGGCCCCTACGAGCAGTACTTC. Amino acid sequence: CASSQGQGPYEQYF.

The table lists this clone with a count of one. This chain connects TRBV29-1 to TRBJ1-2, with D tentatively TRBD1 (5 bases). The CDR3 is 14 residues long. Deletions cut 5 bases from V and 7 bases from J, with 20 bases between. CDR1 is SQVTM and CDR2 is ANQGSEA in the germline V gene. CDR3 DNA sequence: TGCAGCGTTTGGGGCCAGGGCGATAACGGTGGCTACACCTTC. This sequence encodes CSVWGQGDNGGYTF.

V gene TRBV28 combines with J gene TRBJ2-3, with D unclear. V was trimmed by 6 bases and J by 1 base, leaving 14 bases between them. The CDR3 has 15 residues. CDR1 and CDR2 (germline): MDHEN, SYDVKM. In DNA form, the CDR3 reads TGTGCCAGCAGACAACAAAGAGGAGGCACAGATACGCAGTATTTT. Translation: CASRQQRGGTDTQYF.

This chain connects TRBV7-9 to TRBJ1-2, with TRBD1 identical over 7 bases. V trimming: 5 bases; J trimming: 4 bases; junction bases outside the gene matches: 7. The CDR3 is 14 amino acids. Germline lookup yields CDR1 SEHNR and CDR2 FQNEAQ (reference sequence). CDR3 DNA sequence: TGTGCCAGCAGCAACGGGACAGAATTCTATGGCTACACCTTC. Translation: CASSNGTEFYGYTF.

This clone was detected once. CDR3 amino acids: CASYRDRGSNEQFF. The CDR3 DNA follows: TGTGCCAGCTACCGGGACAGGGGGAGCAATGAGCAGTTCTTC. The gene calls are TRBV2 and TRBJ2-1, with 11 bases identical to TRBD1. After removal of 8 bases from V and 6 bases from J, the junction contained 6 bases not matched to a gene. The CDR3 is 14 residues long. The germline V gene encodes CDR1 SNHLY and CDR2 FYNNEI.

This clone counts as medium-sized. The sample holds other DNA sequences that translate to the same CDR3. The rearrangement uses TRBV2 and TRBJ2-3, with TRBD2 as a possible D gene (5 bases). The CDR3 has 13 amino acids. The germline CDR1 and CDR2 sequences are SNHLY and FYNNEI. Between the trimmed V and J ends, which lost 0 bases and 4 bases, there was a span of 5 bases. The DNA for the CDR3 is TGTGCCAGCAGTGAAGCCGGGGCAGATACGCAGTATTTT. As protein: CASSEAGADTQYF.

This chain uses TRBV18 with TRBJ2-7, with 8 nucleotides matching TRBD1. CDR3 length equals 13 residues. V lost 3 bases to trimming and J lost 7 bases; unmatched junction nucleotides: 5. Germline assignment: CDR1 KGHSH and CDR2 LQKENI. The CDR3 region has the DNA TGTGCCAGCTCACCGTCCCGGGACAGGGAGCAGTACTTC. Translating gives CASSPSRDREQYF. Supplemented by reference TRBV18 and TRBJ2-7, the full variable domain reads NAGVMQNPRHLVRRRGQEARLRCSPMKGHSHVYWYRQLPEEGLKFMVYLQKENIIDESGMPKERFSAEFPKEGPSILRIQQVVRGDSAAYFCASSPSRDREQYFGPGTRLTVT.

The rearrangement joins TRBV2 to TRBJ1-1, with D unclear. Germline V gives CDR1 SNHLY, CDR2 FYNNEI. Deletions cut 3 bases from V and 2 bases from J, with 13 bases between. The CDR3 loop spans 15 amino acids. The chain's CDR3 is CASSDNRWENTEAFF. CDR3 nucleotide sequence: TGTGCCAGCAGTGATAATCGATGGGAAAACACTGAAGCTTTCTTT. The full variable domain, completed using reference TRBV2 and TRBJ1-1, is EPEVTQTPSHQVTQMGQEVILRCVPISNHLYFYWYRQILGQKVEFLVSFYNNEISEKSEIFDDQFSVERPDGSNFTLKIRSTKLEDSAMYFCASSDNRWENTEAFFGQGTRLTVV.

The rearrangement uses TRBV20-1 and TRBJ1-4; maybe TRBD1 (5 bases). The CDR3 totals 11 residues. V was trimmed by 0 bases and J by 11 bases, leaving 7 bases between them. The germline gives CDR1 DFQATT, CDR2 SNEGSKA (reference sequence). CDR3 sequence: CSARDGGKLFF. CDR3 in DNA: TGCAGTGCTAGAGATGGGGGGAAACTGTTTTTT.

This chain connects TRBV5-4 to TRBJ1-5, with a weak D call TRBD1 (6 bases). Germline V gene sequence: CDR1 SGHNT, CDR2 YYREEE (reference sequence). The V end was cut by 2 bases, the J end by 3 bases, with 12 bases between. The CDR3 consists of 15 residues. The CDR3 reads CASSLMGAPNQPQHF. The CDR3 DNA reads TGTGCCAGCAGCTTAATGGGGGCTCCCAATCAGCCCCAGCATTTT.

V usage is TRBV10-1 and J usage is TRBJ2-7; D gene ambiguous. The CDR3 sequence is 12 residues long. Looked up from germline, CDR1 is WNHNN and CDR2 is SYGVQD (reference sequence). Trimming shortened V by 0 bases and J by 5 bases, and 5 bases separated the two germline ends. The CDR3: CASSESWNEQYF. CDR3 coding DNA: TGCGCCAGCAGTGAGTCGTGGAACGAGCAGTACTTC.

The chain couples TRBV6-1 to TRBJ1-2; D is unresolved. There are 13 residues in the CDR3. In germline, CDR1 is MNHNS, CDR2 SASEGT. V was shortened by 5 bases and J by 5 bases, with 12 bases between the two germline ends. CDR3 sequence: CASSNSQMYGYTF. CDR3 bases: TGTGCCAGCAGTAACTCACAGATGTATGGCTACACCTTC.

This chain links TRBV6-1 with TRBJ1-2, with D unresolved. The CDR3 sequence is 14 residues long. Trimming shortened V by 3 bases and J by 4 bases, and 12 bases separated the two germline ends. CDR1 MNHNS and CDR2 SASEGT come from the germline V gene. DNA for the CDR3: TGTGCCAGCAGTGATGCCACCGGCCCCTATGGCTACACCTTC. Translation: CASSDATGPYGYTF.